This T cell receptor (beta chain) was recorded in a study of T cells in Graves' hyperthyroidism and ophthalmopathy. The CDR3 has 15 amino acids. Criteria for exclusion of patients were uncontrolled infection, other autoimmune disease, pregnancy or lactation. Remarks on this clonotype: Its specificity is not known.

Findings of the study overall: Ophthalmopathy was model-predicted a median approximately 6.9 months pre-onset. Ophthalmopathy was distinguished from stable hyperthyroidism by 13 V-J signatures.

TCR beta CDR3 sequences were amplified from RNA transcripts. Primed by the HTBI set, a first-round RT-PCR was run on the TCR CDR3. Via MiXCR, TCRdb re-called the multiplex PCR reads, giving one row per CDR3 protein. The table includes 450,000 to 500,000 distinct CDR3 sequences, approximately 23% detected once. The chain is built from TRBV12-3 or TRBV12-4 and TRBJ2-3, with D possibly called TRBD1 or TRBD2 (7 bases each). This clonotype was obtained from a woman aged 70 to 79 with Graves' ophthalmopathy. Sequencing used blood. CDR3 sequence: CASFRGGQRTDTQYF. DNA for the CDR3: TGTGCAAGCTTCAGGGGGGGGCAGAGGACAGATACGCAGTATTTT.